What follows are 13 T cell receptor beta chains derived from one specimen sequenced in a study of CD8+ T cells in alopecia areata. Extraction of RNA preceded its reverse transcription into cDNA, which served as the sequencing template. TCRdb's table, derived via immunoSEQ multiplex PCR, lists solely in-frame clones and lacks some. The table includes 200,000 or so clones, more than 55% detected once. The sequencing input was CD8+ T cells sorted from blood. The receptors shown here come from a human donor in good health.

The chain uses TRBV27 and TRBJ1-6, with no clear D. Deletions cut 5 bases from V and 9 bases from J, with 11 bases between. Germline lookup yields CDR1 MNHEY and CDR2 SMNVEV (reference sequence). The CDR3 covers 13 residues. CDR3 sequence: CASSEPNLSPLHF. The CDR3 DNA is TGTGCCAGCAGTGAGCCCAATCTTTCACCCCTCCACTTT.

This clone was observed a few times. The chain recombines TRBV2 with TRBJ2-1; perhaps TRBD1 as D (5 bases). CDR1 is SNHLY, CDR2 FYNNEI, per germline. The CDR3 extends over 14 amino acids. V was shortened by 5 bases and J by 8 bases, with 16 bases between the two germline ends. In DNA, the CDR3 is TGTGCCAGCAGTCCCAGGGCCCACCCGGATGAGCAGTTCTTC. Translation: CASSPRAHPDEQFF.

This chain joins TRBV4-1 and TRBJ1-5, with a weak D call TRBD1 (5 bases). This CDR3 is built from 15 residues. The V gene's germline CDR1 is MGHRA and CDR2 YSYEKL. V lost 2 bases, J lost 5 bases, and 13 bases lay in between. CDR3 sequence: CASSQKGGGDQPQHF. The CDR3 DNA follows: TGCGCCAGCAGCCAAAAGGGTGGGGGGGATCAGCCCCAGCATTTT.

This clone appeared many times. The CDR3 sequence: CASSEAAGVEQYF. The CDR3 nucleotides are TGTGCCAGCAGTGAAGCGGCCGGTGTGGAGCAGTACTTC. The J gene is TRBJ2-7, the V gene TRBV2; D is unclear. The germline CDR1 and CDR2 sequences are SNHLY and FYNNEI. CDR3 size: 13 residues. The V and J ends lost 0 bases and 7 bases respectively, with 10 bases between them.

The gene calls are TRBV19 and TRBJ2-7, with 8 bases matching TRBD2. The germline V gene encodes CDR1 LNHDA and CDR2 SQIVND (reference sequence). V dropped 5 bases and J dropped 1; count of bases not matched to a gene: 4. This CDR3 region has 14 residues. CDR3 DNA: TGTGCCAGTAGTGTAACTAGCGGTTCCTACGAGCAGTACTTC. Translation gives CASSVTSGSYEQYF.

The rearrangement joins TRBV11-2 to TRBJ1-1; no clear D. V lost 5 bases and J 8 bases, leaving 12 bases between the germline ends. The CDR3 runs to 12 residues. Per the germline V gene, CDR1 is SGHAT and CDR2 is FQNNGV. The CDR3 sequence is CASSDRLPEAFF. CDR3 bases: TGTGCCAGCAGCGATAGGTTGCCCGAAGCTTTCTTT.

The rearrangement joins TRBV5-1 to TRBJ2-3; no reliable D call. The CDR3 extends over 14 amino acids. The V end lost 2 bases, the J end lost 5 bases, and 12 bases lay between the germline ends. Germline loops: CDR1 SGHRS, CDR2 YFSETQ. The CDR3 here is CASSFPGARDTQYF. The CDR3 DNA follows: TGCGCCAGCAGCTTTCCGGGTGCGAGAGATACGCAGTATTTT.

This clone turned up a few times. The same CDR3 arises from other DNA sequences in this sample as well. The CDR3 nucleotides read TGCGCCAGCAGCTTTCTCTATGAGCAGTTCTTC. Encoded protein: CASSFLYEQFF. V usage is TRBV5-1 and J usage is TRBJ2-1; no definite D call. The CDR3 totals 11 residues. Germline CDR1 reads SGHRS; CDR2 reads YFSETQ. Trimming removed 2 bases at V and 8 bases at J, with 5 bases between.

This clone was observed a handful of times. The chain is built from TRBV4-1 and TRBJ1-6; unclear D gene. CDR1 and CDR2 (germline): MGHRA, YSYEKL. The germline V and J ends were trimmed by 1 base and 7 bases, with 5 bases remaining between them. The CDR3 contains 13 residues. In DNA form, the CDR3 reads TGCGCCAGCAGCCAAGGTGGCAATTCACCCCTCCACTTT. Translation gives CASSQGGNSPLHF.

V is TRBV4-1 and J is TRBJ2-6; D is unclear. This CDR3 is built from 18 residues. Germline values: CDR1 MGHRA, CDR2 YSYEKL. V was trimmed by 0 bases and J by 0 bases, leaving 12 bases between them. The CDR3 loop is CASSQDSDPLSGANVLTF. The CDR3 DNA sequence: TGCGCCAGCAGCCAAGACAGCGACCCTCTCTCTGGGGCCAACGTCCTGACTTTC.

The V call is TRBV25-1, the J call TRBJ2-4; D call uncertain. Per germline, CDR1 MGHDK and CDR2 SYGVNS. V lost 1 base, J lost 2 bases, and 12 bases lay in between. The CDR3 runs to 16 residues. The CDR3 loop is CASSESGYSSKNIQYF. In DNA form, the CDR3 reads TGTGCCAGCAGTGAATCTGGGTATTCCTCCAAAAACATTCAGTACTTC. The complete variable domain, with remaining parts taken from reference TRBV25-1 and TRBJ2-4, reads EADIYQTPRYLVIGTGKKITLECSQTMGHDKMYWYQQDPGMELHLIHYSYGVNSTEKGDLSSESTVSRIRTEHFPLTLESARPSHTSQYLCASSESGYSSKNIQYFGAGTRLSVL.

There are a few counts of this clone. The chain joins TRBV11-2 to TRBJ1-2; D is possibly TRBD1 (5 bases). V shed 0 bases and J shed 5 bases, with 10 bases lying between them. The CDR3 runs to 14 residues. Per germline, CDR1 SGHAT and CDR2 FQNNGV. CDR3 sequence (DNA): TGTGCCAGCAGCTTAGAGACAGTCTCTTATGGCTACACCTTC. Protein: CASSLETVSYGYTF.

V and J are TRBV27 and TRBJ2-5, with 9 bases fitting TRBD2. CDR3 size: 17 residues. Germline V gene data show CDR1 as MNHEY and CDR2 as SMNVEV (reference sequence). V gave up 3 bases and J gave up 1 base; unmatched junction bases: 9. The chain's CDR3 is CASSFSGGPLRQETQYF. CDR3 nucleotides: TGTGCCAGCAGTTTTAGCGGGGGCCCTCTCCGCCAAGAGACCCAGTACTTC.